This T cell receptor beta chain was profiled in a study of T-cell memory formation after mild COVID-19. The sample holds one count of this clonotype. Trimming pared 1 base from V and 5 bases from J, leaving 5 bases between. Germline-derived CDR1 and CDR2 are DFQATT and SNEGSKA (reference sequence). The CDR3 has 11 residues. Using its own MiXCR run on the 5' RACE reads, TCRdb lists one record per CDR3 protein. The sample contains 40,000 to 60,000 distinct CDR3 sequences, 27% of which appear only once. What was sequenced was PBMCs or a T cell subset sorted from them (not recorded which). The chain couples TRBV20-1 to TRBJ1-1; D ambiguous. The source of this sequence is a man aged 18 to 35 who had mild COVID-19 (a few samples of this study predate the infection). Cell type and time point are not known. CDR3 sequence (DNA): TGCAGTGCTAGAGCGGTGACTGAAGCTTTCTTT. This sequence encodes CSARAVTEAFF.